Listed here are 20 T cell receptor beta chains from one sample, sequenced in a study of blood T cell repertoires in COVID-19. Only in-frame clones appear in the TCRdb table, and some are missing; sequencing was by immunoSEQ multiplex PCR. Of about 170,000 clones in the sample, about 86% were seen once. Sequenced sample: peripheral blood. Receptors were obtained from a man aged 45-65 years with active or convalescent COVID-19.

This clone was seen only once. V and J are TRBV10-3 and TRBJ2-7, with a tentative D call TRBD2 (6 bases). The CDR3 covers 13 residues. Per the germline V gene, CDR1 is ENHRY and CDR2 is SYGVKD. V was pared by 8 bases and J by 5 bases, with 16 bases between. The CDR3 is CAIGGHPGDEQYF. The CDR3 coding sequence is TGTGCCATCGGCGGCCACCCGGGAGACGAGCAGTACTTC.

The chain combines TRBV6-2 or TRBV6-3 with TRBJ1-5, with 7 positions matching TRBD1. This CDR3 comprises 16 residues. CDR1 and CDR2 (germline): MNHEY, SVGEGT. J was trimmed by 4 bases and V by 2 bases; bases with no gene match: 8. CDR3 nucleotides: TGTGCCAGCAGTTACGGGCCACAGGGGCGAAATCAGCCCCAGCATTTT. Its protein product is CASSYGPQGRNQPQHF.

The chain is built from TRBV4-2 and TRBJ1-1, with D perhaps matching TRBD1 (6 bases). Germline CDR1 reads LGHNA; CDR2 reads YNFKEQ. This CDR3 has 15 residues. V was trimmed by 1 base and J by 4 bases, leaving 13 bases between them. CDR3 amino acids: CASSQGSDRSTEAFF. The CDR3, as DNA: TGTGCCAGCAGCCAAGGAAGCGACAGGAGCACTGAAGCTTTCTTT.

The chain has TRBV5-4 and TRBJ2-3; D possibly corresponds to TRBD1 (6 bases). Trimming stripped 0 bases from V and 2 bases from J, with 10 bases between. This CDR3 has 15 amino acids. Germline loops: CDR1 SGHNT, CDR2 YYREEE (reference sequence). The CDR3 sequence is CASSLAQGPTDTQYF. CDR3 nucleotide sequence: TGTGCCAGCAGCTTGGCACAGGGTCCCACAGATACGCAGTATTTT. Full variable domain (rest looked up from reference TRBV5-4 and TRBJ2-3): ETGVTQSPTHLIKTRGQQVTLRCSSQSGHNTVSWYQQALGQGPQFIFQYYREEENGRGNFPPRFSGLQFPNYSSELNVNALELDDSALYLCASSLAQGPTDTQYFGPGTRLTVL.

CDR3 in amino acids: CASSPSRTYNSPLHF. CDR3 coding DNA: TGTGCCAGCAGCCCCTCCAGGACCTATAATTCACCCCTCCACTTT. The chain carries TRBV7-8 and TRBJ1-6; D unclear. This CDR3 is built from 15 residues. V was pared by 5 bases and J by 2 bases, with 10 bases between. From germline, CDR1 is SGHVS and CDR2 FQNEAQ.

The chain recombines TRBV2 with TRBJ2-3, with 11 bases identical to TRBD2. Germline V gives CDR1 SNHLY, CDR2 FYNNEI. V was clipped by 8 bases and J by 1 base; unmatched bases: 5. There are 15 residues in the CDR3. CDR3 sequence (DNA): TGTGCCAGCCAAATACTAGCGGGGGGCACAGATACGCAGTATTTT. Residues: CASQILAGGTDTQYF.

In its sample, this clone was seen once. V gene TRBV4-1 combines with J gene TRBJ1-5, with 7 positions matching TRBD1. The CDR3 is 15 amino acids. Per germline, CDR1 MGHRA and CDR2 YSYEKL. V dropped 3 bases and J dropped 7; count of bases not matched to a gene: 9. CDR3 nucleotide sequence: TGCGCCAGCAGCCAGGAGACAGGGACCGGACAGCCCCAGCATTTT. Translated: CASSQETGTGQPQHF.

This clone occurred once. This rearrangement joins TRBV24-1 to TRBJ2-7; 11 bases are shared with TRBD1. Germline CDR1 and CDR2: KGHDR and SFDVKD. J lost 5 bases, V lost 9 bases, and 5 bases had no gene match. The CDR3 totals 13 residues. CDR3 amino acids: CATCGTGGHEQYF. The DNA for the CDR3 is TGTGCCACCTGCGGGACAGGGGGTCACGAGCAGTACTTC.

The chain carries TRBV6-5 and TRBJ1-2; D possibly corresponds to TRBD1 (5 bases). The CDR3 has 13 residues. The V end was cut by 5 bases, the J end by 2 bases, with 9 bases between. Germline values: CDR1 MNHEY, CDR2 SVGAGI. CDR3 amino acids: CASSRGTNYGYTF. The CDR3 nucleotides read TGTGCCAGCAGTAGGGGCACGAACTATGGCTACACCTTC.

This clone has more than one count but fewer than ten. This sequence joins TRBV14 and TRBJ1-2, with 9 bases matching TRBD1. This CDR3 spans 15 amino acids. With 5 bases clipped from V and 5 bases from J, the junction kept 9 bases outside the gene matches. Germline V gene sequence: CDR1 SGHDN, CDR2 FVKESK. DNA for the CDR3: TGTGCCAGCAGCAAACGGACAGGGGCTATGTATGGCTACACCTTC. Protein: CASSKRTGAMYGYTF.

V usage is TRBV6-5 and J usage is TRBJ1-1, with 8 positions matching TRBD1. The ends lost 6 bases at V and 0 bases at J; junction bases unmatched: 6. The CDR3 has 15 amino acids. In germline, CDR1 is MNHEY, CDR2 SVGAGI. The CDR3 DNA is TGTGCCAGCAGGGCAGACAGGGGTATGAACACTGAAGCTTTCTTT. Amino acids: CASRADRGMNTEAFF.

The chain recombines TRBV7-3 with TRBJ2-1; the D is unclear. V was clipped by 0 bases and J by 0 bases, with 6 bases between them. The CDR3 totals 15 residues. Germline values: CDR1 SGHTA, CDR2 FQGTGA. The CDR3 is CASSLTRSSYNEQFF. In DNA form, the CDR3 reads TGTGCCAGCAGCTTAACACGGAGCTCCTACAATGAGCAGTTCTTC.

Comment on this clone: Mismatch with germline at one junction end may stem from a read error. CDR3 sequence reads: CASGLLDAAQPGNEQFF. DNA of the CDR3: TGCGCCAGCGGCTTACTCGACGCGGCCCAACCTGGGAATGAGCAGTTCTTC. This sequence joins TRBV5-1 and TRBJ2-1, with D uncertain. Per germline, CDR1 SGHRS and CDR2 YFSETQ. This CDR3 is built from 17 residues.

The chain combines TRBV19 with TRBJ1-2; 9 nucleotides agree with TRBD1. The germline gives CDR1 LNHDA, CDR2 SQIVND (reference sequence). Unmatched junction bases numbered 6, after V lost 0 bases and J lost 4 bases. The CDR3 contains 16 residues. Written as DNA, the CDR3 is TGTGCCAGTAGTATAGACCGGACAGGGGAGATCTATGGCTACACCTTC. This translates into CASSIDRTGEIYGYTF.

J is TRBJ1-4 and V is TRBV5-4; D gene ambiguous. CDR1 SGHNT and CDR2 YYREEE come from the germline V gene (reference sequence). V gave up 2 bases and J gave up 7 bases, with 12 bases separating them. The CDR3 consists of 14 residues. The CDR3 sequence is CASSLDGVGEKLFF. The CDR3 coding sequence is TGTGCCAGCAGCTTAGACGGGGTTGGTGAAAAACTGTTTTTT.

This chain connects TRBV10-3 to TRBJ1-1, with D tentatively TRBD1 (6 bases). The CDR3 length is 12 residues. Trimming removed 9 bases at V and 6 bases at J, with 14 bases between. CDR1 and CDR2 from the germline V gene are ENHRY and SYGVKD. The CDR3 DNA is TGTGCCATAGGGACACCGAGGTCTGAAGCTTTCTTT. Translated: CAIGTPRSEAFF.

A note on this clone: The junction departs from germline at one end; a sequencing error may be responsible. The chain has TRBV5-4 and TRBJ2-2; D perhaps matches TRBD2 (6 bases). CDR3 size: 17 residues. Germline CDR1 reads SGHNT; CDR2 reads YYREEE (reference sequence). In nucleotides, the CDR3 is TGTGCCAGCAACTTGAAGGGACTCCACGCGAACACCGGGGAGCTGTTTTTT. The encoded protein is CASNLKGLHANTGELFF.

CDR3 amino acids: CSVRLGGGYEQYF. CDR3 nucleotide sequence: TGCAGCGTCCGTCTGGGGGGAGGCTACGAGCAGTACTTC. The chain is built from TRBV29-1 and TRBJ2-7, with D possibly being TRBD2 (6 bases). Germline CDR1 is SQVTM and CDR2 is ANQGSEA. Trimming took 6 bases from V and 3 from J, leaving 15 bases between them. The CDR3 consists of 13 residues.

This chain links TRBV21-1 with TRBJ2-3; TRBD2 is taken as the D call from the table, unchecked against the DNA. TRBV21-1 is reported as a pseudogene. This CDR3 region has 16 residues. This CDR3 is CASSKVAAEITDTQYF. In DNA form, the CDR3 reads TGTGCCAGCAGCAAAGTGGCAGCGGAGATCACAGATACGCAGTATTTT.

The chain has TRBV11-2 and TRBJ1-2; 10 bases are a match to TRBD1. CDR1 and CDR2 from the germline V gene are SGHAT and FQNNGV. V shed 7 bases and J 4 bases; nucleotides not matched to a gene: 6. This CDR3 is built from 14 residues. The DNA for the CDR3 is TGTGCCAGCACCCTGACAGGGGGCGTCTATGGCTACACCTTC. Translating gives CASTLTGGVYGYTF.